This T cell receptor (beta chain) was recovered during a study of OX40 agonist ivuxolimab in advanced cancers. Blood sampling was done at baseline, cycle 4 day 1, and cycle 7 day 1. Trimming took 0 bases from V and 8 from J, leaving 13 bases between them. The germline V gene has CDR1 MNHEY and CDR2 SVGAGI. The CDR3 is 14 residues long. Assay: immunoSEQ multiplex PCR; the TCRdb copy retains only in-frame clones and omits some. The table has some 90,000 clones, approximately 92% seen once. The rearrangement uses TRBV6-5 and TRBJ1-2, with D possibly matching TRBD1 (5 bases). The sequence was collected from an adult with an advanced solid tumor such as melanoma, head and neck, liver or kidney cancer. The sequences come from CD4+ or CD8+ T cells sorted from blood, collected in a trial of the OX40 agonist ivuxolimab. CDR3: CASSYSKGMGGYTF. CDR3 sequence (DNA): TGTGCCAGCAGTTACTCGAAGGGGATGGGAGGCTACACCTTC.